This T cell receptor beta chain was observed in a study of shared clonotypes between healthy human individuals. The CDR3 has 15 residues. V lost 4 bases, J lost 4 bases, and 15 bases lay in between. Germline CDR1 and CDR2: LGHNA and YNFKEQ. Generated by immunoSEQ multiplex PCR, the TCRdb table keeps only in-frame clones and is missing some. The table shows a few million clones, with about 92% occurring only once. Material for sequencing was naive CD4+ T cells from PBMCs. Subset denoted: CD45RA+ positively selected. This TCR derives from a man aged 18-30 years in good health. Some clones in this sample may be carry-over from other donors' samples. The rearrangement uses TRBV4-2 and TRBJ2-3; D may be TRBD2 (5 bases). CDR3 protein: CASSLQRARADTQYF. The CDR3 nucleotides are TGTGCCAGCAGCCTCCAGAGGGCCAGAGCAGATACGCAGTATTTT.